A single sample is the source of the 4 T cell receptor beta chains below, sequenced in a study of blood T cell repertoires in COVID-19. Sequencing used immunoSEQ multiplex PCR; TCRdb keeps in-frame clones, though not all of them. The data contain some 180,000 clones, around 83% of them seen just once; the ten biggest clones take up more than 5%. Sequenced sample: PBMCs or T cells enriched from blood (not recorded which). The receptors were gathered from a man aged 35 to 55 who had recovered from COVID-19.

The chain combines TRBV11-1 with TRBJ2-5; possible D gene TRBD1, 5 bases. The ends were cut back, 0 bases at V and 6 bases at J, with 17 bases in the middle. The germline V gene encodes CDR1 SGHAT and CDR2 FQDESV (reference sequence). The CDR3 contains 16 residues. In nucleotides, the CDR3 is TGTGCCAGCAGCTTAGCGCGAGGCAGGGCCGTGCAGACCCAGTACTTC. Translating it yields CASSLARGRAVQTQYF. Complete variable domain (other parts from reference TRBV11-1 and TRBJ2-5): EAEVAQSPRYKITEKSQAVAFWCDPISGHATLYWYRQILGQGPELLVQFQDESVVDDSQLPKDRFSAERLKGVDSTLKIQPAELGDSAMYLCASSLARGRAVQTQYFGPGTRLLVL.

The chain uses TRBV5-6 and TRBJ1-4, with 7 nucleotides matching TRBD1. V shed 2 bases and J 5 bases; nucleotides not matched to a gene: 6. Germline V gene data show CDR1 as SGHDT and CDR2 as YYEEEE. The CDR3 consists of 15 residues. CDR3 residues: CASSFDRVQNEKLFF. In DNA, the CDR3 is TGTGCCAGCAGCTTTGACAGGGTCCAAAATGAAAAACTGTTTTTT.

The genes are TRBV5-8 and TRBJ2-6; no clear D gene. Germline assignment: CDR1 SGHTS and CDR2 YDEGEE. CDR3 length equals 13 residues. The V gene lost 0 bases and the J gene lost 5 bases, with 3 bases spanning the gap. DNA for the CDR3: TGTGCCAGCAGCTTGGCCAGGGCCAACGTCCTGACTTTC. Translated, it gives CASSLARANVLTF.

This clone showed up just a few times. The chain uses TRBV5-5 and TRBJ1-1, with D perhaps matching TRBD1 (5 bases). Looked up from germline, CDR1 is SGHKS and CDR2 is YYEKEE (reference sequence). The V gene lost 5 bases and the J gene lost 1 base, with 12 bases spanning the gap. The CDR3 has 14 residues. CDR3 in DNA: TGTGCCAGCAGTCGACAGCAAGCGAACACTGAAGCTTTCTTT. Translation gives CASSRQQANTEAFF.